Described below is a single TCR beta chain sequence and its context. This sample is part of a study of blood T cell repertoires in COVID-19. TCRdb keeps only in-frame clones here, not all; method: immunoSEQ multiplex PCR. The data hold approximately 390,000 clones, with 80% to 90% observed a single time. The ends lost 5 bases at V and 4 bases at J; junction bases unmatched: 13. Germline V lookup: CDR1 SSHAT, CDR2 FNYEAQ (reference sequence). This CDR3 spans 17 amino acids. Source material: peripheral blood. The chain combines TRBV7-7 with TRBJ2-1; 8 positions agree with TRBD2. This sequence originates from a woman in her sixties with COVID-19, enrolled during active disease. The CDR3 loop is CASSPSPTSGSYNEQFF. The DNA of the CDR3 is TGTGCCAGCAGCCCGTCTCCTACTAGCGGATCTTACAATGAGCAGTTCTTC.